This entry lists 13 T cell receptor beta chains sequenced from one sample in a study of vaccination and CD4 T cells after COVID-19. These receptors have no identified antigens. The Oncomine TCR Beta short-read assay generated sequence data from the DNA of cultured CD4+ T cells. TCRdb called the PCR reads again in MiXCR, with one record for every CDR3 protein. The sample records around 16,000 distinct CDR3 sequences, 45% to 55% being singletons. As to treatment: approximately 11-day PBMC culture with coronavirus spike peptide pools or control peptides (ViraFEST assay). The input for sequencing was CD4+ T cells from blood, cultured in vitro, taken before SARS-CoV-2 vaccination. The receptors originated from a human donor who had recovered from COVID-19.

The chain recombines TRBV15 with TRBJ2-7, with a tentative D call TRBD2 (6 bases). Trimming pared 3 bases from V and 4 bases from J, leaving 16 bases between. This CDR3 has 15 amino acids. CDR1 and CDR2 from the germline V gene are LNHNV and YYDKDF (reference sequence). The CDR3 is CATSSFLDGGYEQYF. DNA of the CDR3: TGTGCCACCAGCAGTTTCCTCGATGGGGGGTACGAGCAGTACTTC.

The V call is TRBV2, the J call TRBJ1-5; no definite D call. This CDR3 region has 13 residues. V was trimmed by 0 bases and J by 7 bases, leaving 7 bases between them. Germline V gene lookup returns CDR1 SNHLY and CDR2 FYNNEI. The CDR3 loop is CASSEALLQPQHF. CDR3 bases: TGTGCCAGCAGTGAAGCGCTTCTACAGCCCCAGCATTTT.

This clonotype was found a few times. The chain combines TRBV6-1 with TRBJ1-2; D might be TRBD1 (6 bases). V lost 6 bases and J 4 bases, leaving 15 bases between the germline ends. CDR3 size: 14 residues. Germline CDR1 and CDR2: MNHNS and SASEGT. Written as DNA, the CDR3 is TGTGCCAGCAGGAGAACCGGGACACCCTATGGCTACACCTTC. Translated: CASRRTGTPYGYTF.

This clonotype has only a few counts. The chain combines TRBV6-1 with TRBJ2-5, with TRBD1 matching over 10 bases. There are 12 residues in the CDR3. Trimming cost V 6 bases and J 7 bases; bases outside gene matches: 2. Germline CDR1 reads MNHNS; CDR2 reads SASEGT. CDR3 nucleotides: TGTGCCAGCAGAAGGGACAGGGGGACCCAGTACTTC. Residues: CASRRDRGTQYF.

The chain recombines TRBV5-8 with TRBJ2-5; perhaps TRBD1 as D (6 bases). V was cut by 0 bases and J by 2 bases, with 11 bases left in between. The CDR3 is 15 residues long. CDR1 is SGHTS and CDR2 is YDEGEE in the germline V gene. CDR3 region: CASSLAQGIQETQYF. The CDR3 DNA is TGTGCCAGCAGCTTGGCACAGGGAATTCAAGAGACCCAGTACTTC. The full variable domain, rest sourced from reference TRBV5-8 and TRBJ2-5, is EAGVTQSPTHLIKTRGQQATLRCSPISGHTSVYWYQQALGLGLQFLLWYDEGEERNRGNFPPRFSGRQFPNYSSELNVNALELEDSALYLCASSLAQGIQETQYFGPGTRLLVL.

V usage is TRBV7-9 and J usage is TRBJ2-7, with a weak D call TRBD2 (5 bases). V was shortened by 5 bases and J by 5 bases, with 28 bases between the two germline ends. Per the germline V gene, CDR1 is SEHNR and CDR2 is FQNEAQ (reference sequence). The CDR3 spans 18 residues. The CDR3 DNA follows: TGTGCCAGCAGCCAATCTTTAATTCGGGCGGGCAAGGCGGACGAGCAGTACTTC. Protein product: CASSQSLIRAGKADEQYF. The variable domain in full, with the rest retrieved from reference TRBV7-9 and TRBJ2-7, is DTGVSQNPRHKITKRGQNVTFRCDPISEHNRLYWYRQTLGQGPEFLTYFQNEAQLEKSRLLSDRFSAERPKGSFSTLEIQRTEQGDSAMYLCASSQSLIRAGKADEQYFGPGTRLTVT.

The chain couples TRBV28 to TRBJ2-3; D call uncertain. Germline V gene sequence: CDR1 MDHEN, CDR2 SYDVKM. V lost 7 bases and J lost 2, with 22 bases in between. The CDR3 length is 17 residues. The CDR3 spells CASTSIFGTAITDTQYF. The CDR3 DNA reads TGTGCCAGCACCTCTATCTTCGGCACCGCGATCACAGATACGCAGTATTTT. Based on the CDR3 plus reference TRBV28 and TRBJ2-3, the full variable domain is DVKVTQSSRYLVKRTGEKVFLECVQDMDHENMFWYRQDPGLGLRLIYFSYDVKMKEKGDIPEGYSVSREKKERFSLILESASTNQTSMYLCASTSIFGTAITDTQYFGPGTRLTVL.

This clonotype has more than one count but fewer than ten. The CDR3 reads CSAKQPSGGLYNEQFF. The CDR3 DNA is TGCAGTGCTAAACAACCTAGCGGGGGGCTTTACAATGAGCAGTTCTTC. The chain is built from TRBV20-1 and TRBJ2-1; 11 nucleotides line up with TRBD2. The CDR3 spans 16 residues. The V gene's germline CDR1 is DFQATT and CDR2 SNEGSKA (reference sequence). Losses at the gene ends were 4 bases for V and 4 bases for J; bases not matched to a gene: 9.

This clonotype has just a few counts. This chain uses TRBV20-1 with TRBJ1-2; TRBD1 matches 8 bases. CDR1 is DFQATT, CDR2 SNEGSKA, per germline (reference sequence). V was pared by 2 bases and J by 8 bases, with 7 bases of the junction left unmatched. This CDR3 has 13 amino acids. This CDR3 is CSARPDRGWGYTF. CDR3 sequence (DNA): TGCAGTGCTAGACCCGACAGGGGATGGGGCTACACCTTC.

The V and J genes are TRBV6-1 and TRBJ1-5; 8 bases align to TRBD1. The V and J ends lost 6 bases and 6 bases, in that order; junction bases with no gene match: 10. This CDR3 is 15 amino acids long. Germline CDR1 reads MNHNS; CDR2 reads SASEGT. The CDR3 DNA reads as TGTGCCAGCAGCAAAGGACAGGGTAATGGTCAGCCCCAGCATTTT. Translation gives CASSKGQGNGQPQHF.

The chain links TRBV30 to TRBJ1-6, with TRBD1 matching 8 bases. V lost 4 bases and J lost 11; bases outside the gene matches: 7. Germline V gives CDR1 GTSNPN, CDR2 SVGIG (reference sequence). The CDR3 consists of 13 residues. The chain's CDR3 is CAWTTGDGTPLHF. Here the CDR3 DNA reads TGTGCCTGGACGACAGGGGATGGCACACCCCTCCACTTT.

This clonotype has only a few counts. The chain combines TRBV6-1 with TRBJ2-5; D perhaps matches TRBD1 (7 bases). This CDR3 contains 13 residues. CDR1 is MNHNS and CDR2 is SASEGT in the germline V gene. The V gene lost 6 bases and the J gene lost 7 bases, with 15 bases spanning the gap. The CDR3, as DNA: TGTGCCAGCAGGGCAGGGGGAGGTGGGACCCAGTACTTC. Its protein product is CASRAGGGGTQYF.

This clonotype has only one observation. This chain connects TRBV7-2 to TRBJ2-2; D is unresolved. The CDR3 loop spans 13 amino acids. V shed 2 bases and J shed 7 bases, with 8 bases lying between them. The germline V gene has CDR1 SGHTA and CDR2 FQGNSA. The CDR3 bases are TGTGCCAGCAGCTTAAGACCAGACGGGGAGCTGTTTTTT. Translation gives CASSLRPDGELFF.